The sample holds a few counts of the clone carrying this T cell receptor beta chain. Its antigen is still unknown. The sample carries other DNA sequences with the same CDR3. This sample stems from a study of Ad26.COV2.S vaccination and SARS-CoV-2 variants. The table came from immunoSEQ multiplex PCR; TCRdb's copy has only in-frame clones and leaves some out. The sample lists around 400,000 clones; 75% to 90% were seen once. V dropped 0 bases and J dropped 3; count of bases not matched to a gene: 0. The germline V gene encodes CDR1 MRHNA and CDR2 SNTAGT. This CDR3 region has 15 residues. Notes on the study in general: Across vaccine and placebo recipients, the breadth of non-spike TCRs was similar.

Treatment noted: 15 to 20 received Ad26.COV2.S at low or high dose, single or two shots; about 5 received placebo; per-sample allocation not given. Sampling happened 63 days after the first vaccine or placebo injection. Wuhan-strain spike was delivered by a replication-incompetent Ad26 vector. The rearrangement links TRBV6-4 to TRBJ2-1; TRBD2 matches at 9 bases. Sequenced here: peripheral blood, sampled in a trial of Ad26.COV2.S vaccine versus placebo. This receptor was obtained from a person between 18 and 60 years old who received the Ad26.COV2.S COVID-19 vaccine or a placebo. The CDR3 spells CASSDSSGSYNEQFF. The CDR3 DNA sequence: TGTGCCAGCAGTGACTCTAGCGGGAGCTACAATGAGCAGTTCTTC.